This T cell receptor beta chain derives from a study of beta chain features in type 1 diabetes. Whole-study results and caveats: In all four CD4+ subsets, TCRB CDR3 length was significantly, moderately reduced in type 1 diabetes.

Investigators reverse transcribed all isolated RNA, so they sequenced expressed TCRB transcripts. An average of about 3.4 million reads was obtained for naive, central memory and regulatory T cell samples. TCRdb's table, derived via immunoSEQ multiplex PCR, lists solely in-frame clones and lacks some. This sample has 850,000 to 900,000 clones, with roughly 17% found just once. This clone has only a few counts. The antigen is unknown. Germline trimming cut 6 bases from V and 6 bases from J; bases unmatched to any gene: 10. This CDR3 has 15 amino acids. Germline-derived CDR1 and CDR2 are LNHDA and SQIVND (reference sequence).

V gene TRBV19 combines with J gene TRBJ1-2; 10 nucleotides align to TRBD1. The receptor was isolated from a woman between 18 and 29 years old in good health. The specimen sequenced was naive CD4+ T cells from blood. CDR3 sequence (DNA): TGTGCCAGTAGCCTGGCTGGGACAGGGGATAATGGCTACACCTTC. This sequence encodes CASSLAGTGDNGYTF.